The rows below give T cell receptor beta chains drawn from one sample of a study of T cells after yellow fever vaccination. TCRdb reprocessed the 5' RACE reads via MiXCR and lists one record per CDR3 protein. The repertoire holds more than 450,000 distinct CDR3 sequences, with 20% to 25% as singletons. Sequences were derived from PBMCs, sampled 21 days after the first yellow fever vaccination. All receptors come from a man aged 18 to 29 who received the YFV17D yellow fever vaccine. The CDR3 runs from the conserved cysteine through the conserved F or W. D genes are given only for firm matches. A clone size is listed for some rows: how often the clone was seen (once, few, many), or a class if it is expanded.

cdr3_nt: TGTGCCAGTATAGCGGGGAATGAGAACATTCAGTACTTC
cdr3_aa: CASIAGNENIQYF
v_call: TRBV19
clone_size: few
d_call: TRBD2
j_call: TRBJ2-4

cdr3_nt: TGTGCCAGCAGTTACCGCCCAGCGGGGGTTCAGGGCGGGGAGCTGTTTTTT
cdr3_aa: CASSYRPAGVQGGELFF
v_call: TRBV6-2/TRBV6-3
clone_size: NA
d_call: TRBD2
j_call: TRBJ2-2

cdr3_nt: TGTGCCAGCAGTTACTTCAAGGGGTTCGGGGAGCAGTACTTC
cdr3_aa: CASSYFKGFGEQYF
v_call: TRBV6-5
clone_size: NA
d_call: NA
j_call: TRBJ2-7

cdr3_nt: TGTGCCAGCAGTGAAGGCGGGTGGGGGATCGGTTCACCCCTCCACTTT
cdr3_aa: CASSEGGWGIGSPLHF
v_call: TRBV6-1
clone_size: NA
d_call: NA
j_call: TRBJ1-6

cdr3_nt: TGCGCCAGCAGCACGGACAGGGAAGAGGGCTACACCTTC
cdr3_aa: CASSTDREEGYTF
v_call: TRBV5-1
clone_size: few
d_call: TRBD1
j_call: TRBJ1-2

cdr3_nt: TGTGCCAGCAGGCCCACGTCGGGCAAGCGACAGCCTAAGGGATCAACTGAAGCTTTCTTT
cdr3_aa: CASRPTSGKRQPKGSTEAFF
v_call: TRBV6-2/TRBV6-3
clone_size: NA
d_call: NA
j_call: TRBJ1-1

cdr3_nt: TGTGCCAGCAGCCCCTTAGCGGGGGGGCTTGTTGAGCAGTTCTTC
cdr3_aa: CASSPLAGGLVEQFF
v_call: TRBV7-2
clone_size: NA
d_call: TRBD2
j_call: TRBJ2-1

cdr3_nt: TGTGCCAGCAGCTTAGTACGATCTGGGCTACCCTTTAACACTGAAGCTTTCTTT
cdr3_aa: CASSLVRSGLPFNTEAFF
v_call: TRBV7-8
clone_size: NA
d_call: NA
j_call: TRBJ1-1

cdr3_nt: TGCGCCAGCAGCTTGTCCAGGGGAGACGAAAAACTGTTTTTT
cdr3_aa: CASSLSRGDEKLFF
v_call: TRBV5-1
clone_size: few
d_call: NA
j_call: TRBJ1-4

cdr3_nt: TGTGCCAGCAGCCAAGAGTGGCTAGTCGGGGAGCTGTTTTTT
cdr3_aa: CASSQEWLVGELFF
v_call: TRBV14
clone_size: few
d_call: NA
j_call: TRBJ2-2

cdr3_nt: TGCGCCAGCAGCCAAGAGGGGCTCGGTTCTGGTGGAAACACCATATATTTT
cdr3_aa: CASSQEGLGSGGNTIYF
v_call: TRBV4-1
clone_size: NA
d_call: NA
j_call: TRBJ1-3

cdr3_nt: TGCGCCAGCAGCCAAGAAACAGATAGGGGTGCAGATACGCAGTATTTT
cdr3_aa: CASSQETDRGADTQYF
v_call: TRBV4-3
clone_size: NA
d_call: NA
j_call: TRBJ2-3

cdr3_nt: TGTGCCACCAGACTAGCGGGCTACGAGCAGTACTTC
cdr3_aa: CATRLAGYEQYF
v_call: TRBV15
clone_size: few
d_call: TRBD2
j_call: TRBJ2-7

cdr3_nt: TGTGCCATCAGTGAATCGAACAGGGGGAGCAATCAGCCCCAGCATTTT
cdr3_aa: CAISESNRGSNQPQHF
v_call: TRBV10-3
clone_size: few
d_call: TRBD1
j_call: TRBJ1-5

cdr3_nt: TGTGCCAGCAGCTCTAAGGGACAGTACGAGCAGTACTTC
cdr3_aa: CASSSKGQYEQYF
v_call: TRBV7-9
clone_size: NA
d_call: TRBD1
j_call: TRBJ2-7

cdr3_nt: TGCGCCAGCAGCCAAGTGGGCAAAAATCAGCCCCAGCATTTT
cdr3_aa: CASSQVGKNQPQHF
v_call: TRBV4-1
clone_size: few
d_call: NA
j_call: TRBJ1-5

cdr3_nt: TGTGCCAGCAGCACCGCGACAGGATTCGGTGGTTCACCCCTCCACTTT
cdr3_aa: CASSTATGFGGSPLHF
v_call: TRBV21-1
clone_size: few
d_call: NA
j_call: TRBJ1-6

cdr3_nt: TGCGCCAGCAGTGAGGAGTCCGGACCGGCCTACGAGCAGTACTTC
cdr3_aa: CASSEESGPAYEQYF
v_call: TRBV10-1
clone_size: NA
d_call: NA
j_call: TRBJ2-7

cdr3_nt: TGTGCCAGCAGCGATCGGGGTGACGGGGAGCTGTTTTTT
cdr3_aa: CASSDRGDGELFF
v_call: TRBV25-1
clone_size: NA
d_call: NA
j_call: TRBJ2-2

cdr3_nt: TGTGCCAGCAGAAGCACGGGAGGGAGCACAGATACGCAGTATTTT
cdr3_aa: CASRSTGGSTDTQYF
v_call: TRBV25-1
clone_size: few
d_call: TRBD2
j_call: TRBJ2-3

cdr3_nt: TGCAGTGCTGCCCAGGGGGGGAACACTGAAGCTTTCTTT
cdr3_aa: CSAAQGGNTEAFF
v_call: TRBV20-1
clone_size: NA
d_call: TRBD1
j_call: TRBJ1-1

cdr3_nt: TGCGCCAGCAGCTCGGGGAACGGGGGGCCTGGTCGAGATACGCAGTATTTT
cdr3_aa: CASSSGNGGPGRDTQYF
v_call: TRBV4-3
clone_size: few
d_call: NA
j_call: TRBJ2-3

cdr3_nt: TGTGCCAGCATCGCCGGGACAGGGGGACACGAGCAGTACTTC
cdr3_aa: CASIAGTGGHEQYF
v_call: TRBV25-1
clone_size: NA
d_call: TRBD1
j_call: TRBJ2-7

cdr3_nt: TGTGCCAGCAGTTACTACAGGGGGGACTATGGCTACACCTTC
cdr3_aa: CASSYYRGDYGYTF
v_call: TRBV12-3/TRBV12-4
clone_size: few
d_call: TRBD1
j_call: TRBJ1-2

cdr3_nt: TGTGCCAGCAGCTTGTCATCCTCCCCCCAGCAGTACTTC
cdr3_aa: CASSLSSSPQQYF
v_call: TRBV11-2
clone_size: few
d_call: NA
j_call: TRBJ2-7

cdr3_nt: TGCGCCAGCACCGCGGGACAGGCTAATTCACCCCTCCACTTT
cdr3_aa: CASTAGQANSPLHF
v_call: TRBV5-1
clone_size: NA
d_call: TRBD1
j_call: TRBJ1-6

cdr3_nt: TGTGCCAGCAGCCAAGGGACCTTAAGGACAGATACGCAGTATTTT
cdr3_aa: CASSQGTLRTDTQYF
v_call: TRBV3-1
clone_size: NA
d_call: NA
j_call: TRBJ2-3

cdr3_nt: TGCAGTGCTAGAGATCTCCTAGCGGGAGATACGCAGTATTTT
cdr3_aa: CSARDLLAGDTQYF
v_call: TRBV20-1
clone_size: few
d_call: TRBD2
j_call: TRBJ2-3

cdr3_nt: TGTGCCAGCAGTTACCTAGACAGGGGGGAGGATGGCTACACCTTC
cdr3_aa: CASSYLDRGEDGYTF
v_call: TRBV6-5
clone_size: NA
d_call: TRBD1
j_call: TRBJ1-2

cdr3_nt: TGTGCCACCGCCCCGGGACAGGGTGTTTTTCATGAGCAGTTCTTC
cdr3_aa: CATAPGQGVFHEQFF
v_call: TRBV24-1
clone_size: many
d_call: TRBD1
j_call: TRBJ2-1

cdr3_nt: TGTGCCAGCAGCCAAGATGACGGGATCAGCGGGGAGCTGTTTTTT
cdr3_aa: CASSQDDGISGELFF
v_call: TRBV3-1
clone_size: few
d_call: NA
j_call: TRBJ2-2

cdr3_nt: TGTGCCAGCAGCAACCGGGACTCTGACTCCTACGAGCAGTACTTC
cdr3_aa: CASSNRDSDSYEQYF
v_call: TRBV6-1
clone_size: few
d_call: NA
j_call: TRBJ2-7

cdr3_nt: TGTGCCAGCAGCTTGGACGGGGGGGCAGATACGCAGTATTTT
cdr3_aa: CASSLDGGADTQYF
v_call: TRBV5-8
clone_size: NA
d_call: TRBD2
j_call: TRBJ2-3